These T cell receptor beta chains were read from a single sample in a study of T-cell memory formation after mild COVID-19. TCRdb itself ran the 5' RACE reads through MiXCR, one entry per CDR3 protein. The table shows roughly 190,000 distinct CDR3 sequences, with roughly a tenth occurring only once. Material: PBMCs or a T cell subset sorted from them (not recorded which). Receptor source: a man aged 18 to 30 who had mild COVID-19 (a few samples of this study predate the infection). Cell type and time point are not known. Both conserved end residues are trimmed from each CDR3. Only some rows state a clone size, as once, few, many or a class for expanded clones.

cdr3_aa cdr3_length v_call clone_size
ASSLESTGGGGYT 13 TRBV7-2 NA
SARVSGANSPLH 12 TRBV20-1 few
SVGPGGTDTQY 11 TRBV29-1 NA
ATGGQGGEQF 10 TRBV2 NA
ASRLTGEAF 9 TRBV12-3/TRBV12-4 many
ASSLARTSGYASPADTQY 18 TRBV7-2 NA
ASSLARRDYKAF 12 TRBV11-1 NA
ASSDPGPNTGELF 13 TRBV25-1 few
ASSRMDSRGGELF 13 TRBV6-5 NA
ASSQDAAGGRDTQY 14 TRBV4-3 NA
ASSFYGETQY 10 TRBV5-1 many
ASSGLGGGYNEQF 13 TRBV9 many
ASSLREGETQY 11 TRBV7-3 few
ASSDTSGTTTGTQY 14 TRBV6-5 few
SATTRGGWGGEQY 13 TRBV29-1 few
ATQGWGDGELF 11 TRBV24-1 NA
ASSSEGSGDTQY 12 TRBV7-2 many
ASSFAPGPQH 10 TRBV7-9 few
ASSSLTDTQY 10 TRBV5-1 many
ASSRTSVGDYNEQF 14 TRBV5-1 many
ASSLLPRSYEQY 12 TRBV5-1 NA
ASSAGGGRPFYNEQF 15 TRBV21-1 NA
ASSFQGNGYT 10 TRBV27 NA
ASSRAGQPQH 10 TRBV3-1 NA
ASSLDPGGTNYGYT 14 TRBV5-1 few
ASGSRVGSYNEQF 13 TRBV12-3/TRBV12-4 few
ASSGPNTGELF 11 TRBV7-9 few